This is a list of T cell receptor beta chains from one sample in a study of PD-1 blockade in classical Hodgkin lymphoma. The method was immunoSEQ multiplex PCR; TCRdb's version includes in-frame clones alone and lacks a portion of them. This sample carries 80,000 to 95,000 clones, about 83% of them seen once, and the ten largest clones take about a sixth. The specimen comprised peripheral blood mononuclear cells (PBMCs), sampled before the fourth cycle of nivolumab. These receptor sequences come from a human donor with classical Hodgkin lymphoma. The CDR3 runs from the conserved cysteine through the conserved F or W. D genes are given only for firm matches. For some rows the clone size is stated as once, few or many, or as a class when expanded; others skip it.

cdr3_aa cdr3_nt clone_size d_call j_call v_call
CASSGGLAGGWSYNEQFF TGCGCCAGCAGCGGGGGACTAGCGGGAGGCTGGTCCTACAATGAGCAGTTCTTC few TRBD2 TRBJ2-1 TRBV5-1
CASRPPGGGYGYTF TGTGCCAGCAGACCACCCGGGGGGGGCTATGGCTACACCTTC once - TRBJ1-2 TRBV6-5
CSAIYRTGGYEQYF TGCAGCGCTATCTACCGAACAGGGGGTTACGAGCAGTACTTC - TRBD1 TRBJ2-7 TRBV29-1
CASNQGAGRTDTQYF TGTGCCAGCAACCAGGGGGCGGGACGCACAGATACGCAGTATTTT - TRBD1 TRBJ2-3 TRBV7-2
CASSLGLAGVPGELFF TGCGCCAGCAGCTTGGGTCTAGCGGGAGTCCCCGGGGAGCTGTTTTTT once TRBD2 TRBJ2-2 TRBV5-1
CASSLGSSYNEQFF TGTGCCAGCAGCTTAGGTAGTTCCTACAATGAGCAGTTCTTC once - TRBJ2-1 TRBV11-2
CASSPSSEVDEQFF TGTGCCAGCAGCCCCTCTAGTGAGGTCGATGAGCAGTTCTTC - - TRBJ2-1 TRBV9
CASSLGGRGNQPQHF TGTGCCAGTAGTCTAGGGGGGAGGGGCAATCAGCCCCAGCATTTT - - TRBJ1-5 TRBV19
CASSPTTGYGNTIYF TGTGCCAGCAGTCCTACGACAGGGTACGGAAACACCATATATTTT - TRBD1 TRBJ1-3 TRBV6-5
CAWTSVTNTGELFF TGTGCCTGGACCAGTGTAACGAACACCGGGGAGCTGTTTTTT - - TRBJ2-2 TRBV30
CASSIIGAPQPQHF TGTGCCAGTAGTATCATTGGGGCGCCCCAGCCCCAGCATTTT few - TRBJ1-5 TRBV19
CASSVVGVSTEAFF TGTGCCAGCAGCGTAGTGGGGGTATCCACTGAAGCTTTCTTT - - TRBJ1-1 TRBV9
CASSRGLAGTHEQYF TGTGCCAGCAGCCGGGGGCTAGCGGGTACCCACGAGCAGTACTTC - TRBD2 TRBJ2-7 TRBV7-2
CASSSPGLAETQYF TGTGCCAGCAGTTCCCCGGGACTAGCAGAGACCCAGTACTTC - TRBD2 TRBJ2-5 TRBV6-6
CASSIATPETDTQYF TGCGCCAGCAGCATAGCGACACCCGAGACAGATACGCAGTATTTT - - TRBJ2-3 TRBV5-1
CASSLDSSLGEQFF TGTGCCAGCAGCTTGGATTCTAGCCTCGGAGAGCAGTTCTTC - - TRBJ2-1 TRBV5-4
CATSRAVGYEAFF TGTGCCACCAGCAGAGCGGTCGGATATGAAGCTTTCTTT - - TRBJ1-1 TRBV15
CASSEGAEPLNQPQHF TGTGCCAGCAGTGAAGGGGCGGAACCGCTGAATCAGCCCCAGCATTTT - - TRBJ1-5 TRBV2
CASSRNGQGANEQYF TGTGCCAGCAGTCGAAACGGACAGGGGGCCAACGAGCAGTACTTC once TRBD1 TRBJ2-7 TRBV7-9
CASSLRGHGYTF TGTGCCAGCAGTCTCAGGGGCCATGGCTACACCTTC - - TRBJ1-2 TRBV28
CASQAGYNQPQHF TGTGCCAGCCAAGCGGGCTACAATCAGCCCCAGCATTTT many - TRBJ1-5 TRBV27
CASSPTLNEQYF TGTGCCAGCAGTCCCACACTTAACGAGCAGTACTTC - - TRBJ2-7 TRBV6-5
CASSFLADYNEQFF TGTGCCAGCAGTTTCCTAGCGGACTACAATGAGCAGTTCTTC - TRBD2 TRBJ2-1 TRBV27
CASSPGGRAEEQYF TGTGCCAGCTCACCGGGTGGGAGGGCCGAGGAGCAGTACTTC once TRBD2 TRBJ2-7 TRBV18
CASNARDRDFYEQYF TGTGCCAGCAACGCCCGAGACAGGGATTTTTACGAGCAGTACTTC - TRBD1 TRBJ2-7 TRBV5-6
CASSERTSGQDTQYF TGTGCCAGCAGTGAACGGACTAGCGGACAAGATACGCAGTATTTT - TRBD2 TRBJ2-3 TRBV2
CSAAQGTNTEAFF TGCAGCGCAGCCCAGGGCACGAACACTGAAGCTTTCTTT - - TRBJ1-1 TRBV29-1
CASSHRGANEKLFF TGTGCCAGCTCGCACAGGGGAGCTAATGAAAAACTGTTTTTT - TRBD1 TRBJ1-4 TRBV18
CASSLEGQVGANVLTF TGTGCCAGCAGCTTAGAAGGGCAAGTTGGGGCCAACGTCCTGACTTTC once - TRBJ2-6 TRBV7-9
CASSDDSLEQYF TGCGCCAGCAGCGACGACAGTCTCGAGCAGTACTTC - - TRBJ2-7 TRBV5-1
CASSRSGGGGTDTQYF TGTGCCAGCAGCCGCTCGGGGGGGGGTGGCACAGATACGCAGTATTTT - TRBD2 TRBJ2-3 TRBV7-2
CASSLGASGVRETQYF TGTGCCAGCAGCTTGGGAGCTAGCGGGGTGAGGGAGACCCAGTACTTC few TRBD2 TRBJ2-5 TRBV5-4
CAISEMAGATDTQYF TGTGCCATCAGTGAGATGGCAGGGGCAACAGATACGCAGTATTTT - - TRBJ2-3 TRBV10-3
CASSLVLAGGTTDTQYF TGCGCCAGCAGCTTGGTTCTAGCGGGAGGGACCACAGATACGCAGTATTTT - TRBD2 TRBJ2-3 TRBV5-1
CASSQTGATYEQYF TGTGCCAGCAGCCAGACAGGGGCTACCTACGAGCAGTACTTC - TRBD1 TRBJ2-7 TRBV7-2
CASSTGVFEQFF TGTGCCAGCAGTACTGGAGTCTTCGAGCAGTTCTTC - - TRBJ2-1 TRBV28